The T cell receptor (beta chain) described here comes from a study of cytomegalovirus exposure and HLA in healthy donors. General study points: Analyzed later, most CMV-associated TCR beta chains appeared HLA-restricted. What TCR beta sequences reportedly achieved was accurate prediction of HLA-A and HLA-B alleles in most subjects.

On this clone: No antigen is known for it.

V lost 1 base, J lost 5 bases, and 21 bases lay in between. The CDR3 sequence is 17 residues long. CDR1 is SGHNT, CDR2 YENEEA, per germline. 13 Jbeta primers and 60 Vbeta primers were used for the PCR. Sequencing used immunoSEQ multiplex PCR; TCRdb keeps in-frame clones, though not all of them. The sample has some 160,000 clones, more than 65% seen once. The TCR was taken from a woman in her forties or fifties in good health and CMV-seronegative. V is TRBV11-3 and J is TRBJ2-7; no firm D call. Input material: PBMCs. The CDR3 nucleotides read TGTGCCAGCAGCTTAGCAAGTCGGGTGGCAGAGGTACACGAGCAGTACTTC. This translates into CASSLASRVAEVHEQYF. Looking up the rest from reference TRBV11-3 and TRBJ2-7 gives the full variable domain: EAGVVQSPRYKIIEKKQPVAFWCNPISGHNTLYWYLQNLGQGPELLIRYENEEAVDDSQLPKDRFSAERLKGVDSTLKIQPAELGDSAVYLCASSLASRVAEVHEQYFGPGTRLTVT.